This TCR beta chain came from a study of T cell repertoires in cytomegalovirus infection. Study-level information: It can be stated that public TCR beta signatures indicated CMV infection as well as a matching HLA type.

In regard to this clonotype: Its cognate antigen is unknown.

In TCRdb, the reads were re-called with MiXCR into one record per CDR3 protein. The sample yields 7,100 or so distinct CDR3 sequences, roughly 53% seen once. Study-wide findings and caveats: Identification of carriers of CMV plus the relevant HLA was performed using cumulative public TCR beta family frequency. In two of eight donors, the top clonotype was HLA-C-restricted CMV-specific.

The CDR3 has 16 residues. Germline loops: CDR1 SGHTA, CDR2 FQGNSA. Deletions cut 1 base from V and 14 bases from J, with 21 bases between. The specimen was PBMCs, sequenced either directly or after in vitro stimulation (not recorded which). The clonotype originates from a human donor in good health (CMV status not recorded). Some clones in this sample may be carry-over from other donors' samples. The chain couples TRBV7-2 to TRBJ1-6; possible D gene TRBD1, 6 bases. CDR3 sequence reads: CASSLGGGGTAQTLHF. In nucleotides, the CDR3 is TGTGCCAGCAGCTTAGGAGGGGGGGGTACCGCTCAAACCCTCCACTTT. The full variable domain, in which reference TRBV7-2 and TRBJ1-6 provide the parts outside the CDR3, is GAGVSQSPSNKVTEKGKDVELRCDPISGHTALYWYRQSLGQGLEFLIYFQGNSAPDKSGLPSDRFSAERTGGSVSTLTIQRTQQEDSAVYLCASSLGGGGTAQTLHFGNGTRLTVT.